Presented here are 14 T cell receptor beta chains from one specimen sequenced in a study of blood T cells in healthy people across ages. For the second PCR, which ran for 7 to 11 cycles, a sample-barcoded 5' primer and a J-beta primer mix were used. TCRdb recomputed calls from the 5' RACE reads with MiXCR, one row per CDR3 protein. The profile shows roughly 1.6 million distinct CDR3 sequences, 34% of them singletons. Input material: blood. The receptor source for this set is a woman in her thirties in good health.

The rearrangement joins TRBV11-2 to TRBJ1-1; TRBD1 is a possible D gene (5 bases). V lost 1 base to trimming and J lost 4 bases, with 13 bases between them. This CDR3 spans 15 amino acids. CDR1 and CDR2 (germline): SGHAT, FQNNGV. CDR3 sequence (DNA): TGTGCCAGCAGCTTAGGCGGGGGTGGAGGCACTGAAGCTTTCTTT. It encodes CASSLGGGGGTEAFF.

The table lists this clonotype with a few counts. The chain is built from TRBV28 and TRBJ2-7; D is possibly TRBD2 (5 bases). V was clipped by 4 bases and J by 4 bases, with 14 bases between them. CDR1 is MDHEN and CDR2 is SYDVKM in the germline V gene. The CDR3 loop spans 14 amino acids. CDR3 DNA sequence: TGTGCCAGCAGTTCCCCTAGGTCGGGGTACGAGCAGTACTTC. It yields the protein CASSSPRSGYEQYF.

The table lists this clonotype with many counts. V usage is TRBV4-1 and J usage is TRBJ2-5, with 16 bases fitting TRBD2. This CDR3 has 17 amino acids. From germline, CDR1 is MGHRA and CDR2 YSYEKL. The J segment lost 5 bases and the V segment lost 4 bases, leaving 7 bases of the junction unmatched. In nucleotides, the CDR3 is TGCGCCAGCAGCCCGGGACTAGCGGGAGGGCCGAGTGAGACCCAGTACTTC. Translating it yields CASSPGLAGGPSETQYF.

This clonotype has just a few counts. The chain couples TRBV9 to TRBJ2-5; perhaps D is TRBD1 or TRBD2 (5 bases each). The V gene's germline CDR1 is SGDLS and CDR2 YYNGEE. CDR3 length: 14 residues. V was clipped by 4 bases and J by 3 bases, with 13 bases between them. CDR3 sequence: CASSRGVGEETQYF. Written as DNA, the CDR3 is TGTGCCAGCAGCAGAGGGGTGGGGGAAGAGACCCAGTACTTC.

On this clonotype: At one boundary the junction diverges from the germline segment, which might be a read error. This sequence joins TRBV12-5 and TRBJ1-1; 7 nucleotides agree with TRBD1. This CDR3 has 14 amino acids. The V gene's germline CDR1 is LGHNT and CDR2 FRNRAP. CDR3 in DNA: TGTGCTAGTGGCTTGGGGACAGCGAACACTGAAGCTTTCTTT. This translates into CASGLGTANTEAFF. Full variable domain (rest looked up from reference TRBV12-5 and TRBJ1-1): DARVTQTPRHKVTEMGQEVTMRCQPILGHNTVFWYRQTMMQGLELLAYFRNRAPLDDSGMPKDRFSAEMPDATLATLKIQPSEPRDSAVYFCASGLGTANTEAFFGQGTRLTVV.

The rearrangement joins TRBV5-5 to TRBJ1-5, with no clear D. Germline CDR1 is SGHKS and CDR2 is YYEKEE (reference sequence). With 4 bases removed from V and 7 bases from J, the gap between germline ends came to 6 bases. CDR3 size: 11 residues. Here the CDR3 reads CASSPLQPQHF. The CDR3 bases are TGTGCCAGCAGCCCCCTACAGCCCCAGCATTTT.

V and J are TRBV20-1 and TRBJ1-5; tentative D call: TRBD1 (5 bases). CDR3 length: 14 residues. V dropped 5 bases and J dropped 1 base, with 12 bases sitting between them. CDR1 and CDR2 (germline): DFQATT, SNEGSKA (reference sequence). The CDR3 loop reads CSAVRDASNQPQHF. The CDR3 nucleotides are TGCAGTGCTGTCCGGGACGCGAGCAATCAGCCCCAGCATTTT.

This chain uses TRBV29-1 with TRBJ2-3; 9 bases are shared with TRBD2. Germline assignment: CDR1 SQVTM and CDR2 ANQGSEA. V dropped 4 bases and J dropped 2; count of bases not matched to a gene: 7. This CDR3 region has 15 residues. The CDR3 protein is CSVGVAGELTDTQYF. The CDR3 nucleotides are TGCAGCGTTGGAGTAGCGGGGGAGCTCACAGATACGCAGTATTTT.

The DNA of the CDR3 is TGTGCCAGCGGCTCCCGGGGGCTAGTCTACGAGCAGTACTTC. The encoded protein is CASGSRGLVYEQYF. The chain employs TRBV27 and TRBJ2-7; D possibly uses TRBD1 or TRBD2 (6 bases each). CDR3 length: 14 amino acids. CDR1 is MNHEY and CDR2 is SMNVEV in the germline V gene (reference sequence). The ends were cut back, 8 bases at V and 3 bases at J, with 17 bases in the middle.

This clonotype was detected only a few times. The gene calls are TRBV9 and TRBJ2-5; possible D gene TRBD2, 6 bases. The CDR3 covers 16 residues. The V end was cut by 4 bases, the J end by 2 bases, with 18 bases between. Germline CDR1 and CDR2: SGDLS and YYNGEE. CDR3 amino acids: CASSHRGWRGQETQYF. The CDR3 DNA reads TGTGCCAGCAGCCACCGAGGGTGGAGGGGACAAGAGACCCAGTACTTC.

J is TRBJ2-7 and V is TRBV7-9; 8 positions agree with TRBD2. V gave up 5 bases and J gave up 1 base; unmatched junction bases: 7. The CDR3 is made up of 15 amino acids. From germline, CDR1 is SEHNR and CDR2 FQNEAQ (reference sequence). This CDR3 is CASSGNSGKSYEQYF. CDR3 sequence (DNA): TGTGCCAGCAGCGGGAATAGCGGGAAATCCTACGAGCAGTACTTC. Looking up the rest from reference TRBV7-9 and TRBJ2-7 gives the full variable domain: DTGVSQNPRHKITKRGQNVTFRCDPISEHNRLYWYRQTLGQGPEFLTYFQNEAQLEKSRLLSDRFSAERPKGSFSTLEIQRTEQGDSAMYLCASSGNSGKSYEQYFGPGTRLTVT.

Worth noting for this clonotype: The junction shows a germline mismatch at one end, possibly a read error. CDR3 region: CASSPSGGHSYNGQFF. CDR3 nucleotide sequence: TGTGCCAGCAGCCCCAGTGGGGGGCACTCCTACAATGGGCAGTTCTTC. The chain carries TRBV9 and TRBJ2-1; either TRBD1 or TRBD2 may supply D (6 bases each). Germline CDR1 and CDR2: SGDLS and YYNGEE. CDR3 size: 16 residues.

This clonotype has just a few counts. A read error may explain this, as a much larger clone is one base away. The CDR3 spells CASASDRGLDGYTF. In DNA form, the CDR3 reads TGCGCCAGCGCCTCGGACAGGGGTTTGGATGGCTACACCTTC. The rearrangement uses TRBV5-1 and TRBJ1-2; TRBD1 agrees at 9 bases. There are 14 residues in the CDR3. Germline lookup yields CDR1 SGHRS and CDR2 YFSETQ. V lost 7 bases to trimming and J lost 6 bases; unmatched junction nucleotides: 10.

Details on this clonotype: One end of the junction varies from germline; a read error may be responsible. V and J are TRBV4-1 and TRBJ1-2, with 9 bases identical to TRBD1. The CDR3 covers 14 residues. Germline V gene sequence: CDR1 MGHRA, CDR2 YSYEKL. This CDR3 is CASSQPTGGYGYTF. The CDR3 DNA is TGTGCCAGCAGCCAACCGACAGGGGGCTATGGCTACACCTTC.